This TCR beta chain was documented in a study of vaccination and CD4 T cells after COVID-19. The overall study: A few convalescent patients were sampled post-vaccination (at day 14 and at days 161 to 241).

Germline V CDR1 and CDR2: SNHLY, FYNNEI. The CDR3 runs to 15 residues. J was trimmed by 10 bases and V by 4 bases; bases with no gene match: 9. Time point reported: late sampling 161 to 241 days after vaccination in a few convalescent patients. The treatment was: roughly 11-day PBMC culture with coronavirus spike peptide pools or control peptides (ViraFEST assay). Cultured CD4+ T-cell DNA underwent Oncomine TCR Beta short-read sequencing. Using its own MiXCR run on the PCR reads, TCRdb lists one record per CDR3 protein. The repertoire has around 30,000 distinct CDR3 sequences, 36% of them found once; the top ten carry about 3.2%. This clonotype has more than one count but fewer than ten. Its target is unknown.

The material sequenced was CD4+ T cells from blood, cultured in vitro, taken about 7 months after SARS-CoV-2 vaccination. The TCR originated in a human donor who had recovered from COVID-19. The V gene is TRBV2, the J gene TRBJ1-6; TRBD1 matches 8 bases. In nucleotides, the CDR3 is TGTGCCAGCAGTGCAAGACAGGGGCAGGAGTCACCCCTCCACTTT. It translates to CASSARQGQESPLHF.